These 18 T cell receptor beta chains were all obtained from the same sample, sequenced in a study of T-cell reconstitution after alpha-beta-depleted transplantation in children. It was with unique molecular identifiers that the TCRbeta library was prepared. TCRdb called the PCR reads again in MiXCR, with one record for every CDR3 protein. The table includes hundreds of thousands of distinct CDR3 sequences, 15% to 20% detected once. The material was PBMCs, mostly from graft donor cells, obtained 360 days after TCRalphabeta/CD19-depleted stem cell transplant. The receptors were gathered from a male patient aged 2 to 9 who had a stem cell transplant for acute lymphoblastic leukemia, so the T cells may come from the graft donor.

This clonotype appeared many times. The rearrangement links TRBV10-3 to TRBJ2-2, with 7 bases aligning to TRBD1. CDR1 is ENHRY, CDR2 SYGVKD, per germline. This CDR3 spans 14 amino acids. V lost 6 bases to trimming and J lost 7 bases; unmatched junction nucleotides: 8. The CDR3 bases are TGTGCCATCAGCCGACGGGACAGTAACGGGGAGCTGTTTTTT. The encoded protein is CAISRRDSNGELFF.

The chain couples TRBV29-1 to TRBJ1-4; D is uncertain. This CDR3 spans 16 amino acids. CDR1 is SQVTM, CDR2 ANQGSEA, per germline. The ends were cut back, 0 bases at V and 6 bases at J, with 17 bases in the middle. The CDR3 sequence: CSVEDRTLAGYEKLFF. CDR3 DNA sequence: TGCAGCGTTGAAGATAGGACGTTGGCAGGATATGAAAAACTGTTTTTT.

This rearrangement joins TRBV6-2 or TRBV6-3 to TRBJ1-1, with D possibly TRBD1 on 5 matching bases. This CDR3 region has 15 residues. V lost 8 bases and J lost 4, with 20 bases in between. CDR1 and CDR2 (germline): MNHEY, SVGEGT. This chain's CDR3 is CASWGLYPYGTEAFF. Here the CDR3 DNA reads TGTGCCAGCTGGGGACTTTACCCATACGGCACTGAAGCTTTCTTT.

Ten or more counts support this clonotype. The chain joins TRBV2 to TRBJ2-7, with D unresolved. CDR1 is SNHLY, CDR2 FYNNEI, per germline. V lost 7 bases and J 0 bases, leaving 13 bases between the germline ends. The CDR3 is 14 amino acids. The CDR3 protein is CASTMDRASYEQYF. CDR3 nucleotide sequence: TGTGCCAGCACCATGGACCGAGCCTCCTACGAGCAGTACTTC.

This clonotype was detected a few times. V is TRBV20-1 and J is TRBJ2-5, with TRBD1 identical over 8 bases. The CDR3 consists of 14 residues. The ends lost 6 bases at V and 2 bases at J; junction bases unmatched: 8. Germline loops: CDR1 DFQATT, CDR2 SNEGSKA (reference sequence). CDR3 coding DNA: TGCAGTGCCCACCGGACAGGGAGTCAAGAGACCCAGTACTTC. Translated, it gives CSAHRTGSQETQYF.

This clonotype appeared many times. V usage is TRBV10-3 and J usage is TRBJ2-5; the D gene is possibly TRBD2 (5 bases). CDR3 length: 16 amino acids. Germline values: CDR1 ENHRY, CDR2 SYGVKD. V was cut by 0 bases and J by 5 bases, with 16 bases left in between. The DNA for the CDR3 is TGTGCCATCAGTGAGTCGGCGGGTGCCCTGGGGGAGACCCAGTACTTC. It encodes CAISESAGALGETQYF.

The rearrangement uses TRBV2 and TRBJ2-2; TRBD1 aligns across 8 bases. This CDR3 has 15 residues. V lost 8 bases and J lost 3; bases outside the gene matches: 8. Germline CDR1 is SNHLY and CDR2 is FYNNEI. The CDR3 region is CASREGTGDTGELFF. CDR3 in DNA: TGTGCCAGCCGGGAAGGGACAGGAGACACCGGGGAGCTGTTTTTT.

J is TRBJ1-5 and V is TRBV27; no clear D gene. CDR3 length: 14 residues. V was pared by 2 bases and J by 1 base, with 6 bases between. Germline V gene data show CDR1 as MNHEY and CDR2 as SMNVEV (reference sequence). The CDR3 spells CASSLKGSNQPQHF. CDR3 DNA sequence: TGTGCCAGCAGTTTAAAGGGCAGCAATCAGCCCCAGCATTTT.

The rearrangement links TRBV6-1 to TRBJ2-2; D not resolved. The CDR3 spans 13 residues. CDR1 is MNHNS, CDR2 SASEGT, per germline. V lost 7 bases to trimming and J lost 6 bases, with 12 bases between them. The CDR3 region has the DNA TGTGCCAGCACCGGGCGGATCGCCGGGGAGCTGTTTTTT. It encodes CASTGRIAGELFF.

The chain links TRBV12-5 to TRBJ2-7, with D possibly being TRBD2 (6 bases). V lost 5 bases and J lost 7, with 15 bases in between. The CDR3 contains 13 residues. Germline V gene lookup returns CDR1 LGHNT and CDR2 FRNRAP. CDR3 coding DNA: TGTGCTAGTGGTCCCAGCGGGCCTCAGGAGCAGTACTTC. Translated: CASGPSGPQEQYF. Full variable domain (outside the CDR3, taken from reference TRBV12-5 and TRBJ2-7): DARVTQTPRHKVTEMGQEVTMRCQPILGHNTVFWYRQTMMQGLELLAYFRNRAPLDDSGMPKDRFSAEMPDATLATLKIQPSEPRDSAVYFCASGPSGPQEQYFGPGTRLTVT.

This clonotype was detected many times. The V call is TRBV12-3 or TRBV12-4, the J call TRBJ2-7, with D possibly matching TRBD1 (5 bases). This CDR3 is built from 13 residues. The V end was cut by 2 bases, the J end by 5 bases, with 10 bases between. The CDR3 bases are TGTGCCAGCAGTTTAAGGCAGGGCAACGAGCAGTACTTC. Translated, it gives CASSLRQGNEQYF.

This clonotype has ten or more counts. The V call is TRBV7-6, the J call TRBJ1-6, with D possibly TRBD1 on 5 matching bases. Germline V lookup: CDR1 SGHVS, CDR2 FNYEAQ. With 5 bases removed from V and 14 bases from J, the gap between germline ends came to 16 bases. The CDR3 covers 13 residues. This CDR3 reads CASSRRPRGSLHF. The CDR3 bases are TGTGCCAGCAGCCGAAGACCAAGGGGATCCCTCCACTTT.

This clonotype was picked up many times. The V and J genes are TRBV20-1 and TRBJ2-7; D remains unclear. This CDR3 has 12 residues. Trimming shortened V by 0 bases and J by 3 bases, and 6 bases separated the two germline ends. Germline CDR1 is DFQATT and CDR2 is SNEGSKA (reference sequence). This CDR3 reads CSAREGNYEQYF. CDR3 DNA: TGCAGTGCTAGAGAGGGGAACTACGAGCAGTACTTC.

This clonotype was observed a few times. The CDR3 bases are TGTGCCAGCAGTTTACAGAGCTCCTACGAGCAGTACTTC. Translation: CASSLQSSYEQYF. This chain uses TRBV12-3 or TRBV12-4 with TRBJ2-7; D not resolved. CDR3 length: 13 amino acids. With 2 bases removed from V and 0 bases from J, the gap between germline ends came to 5 bases.

The chain recombines TRBV20-1 with TRBJ2-7; no firm D call. Germline V CDR1 and CDR2: DFQATT, SNEGSKA (reference sequence). V was pared by 1 base and J by 2 bases, with 9 bases between. This CDR3 contains 13 residues. CDR3 nucleotide sequence: TGCAGTGCTAGAGGCATCGACGCCTACGAGCAGTACTTC. Its translation: CSARGIDAYEQYF.

This clonotype was counted a few times. The chain has TRBV19 and TRBJ2-1; 10 nucleotides align to TRBD2. CDR1 LNHDA and CDR2 SQIVND come from the germline V gene (reference sequence). This CDR3 is 16 amino acids long. With V trimmed by 6 bases and J by 6 bases, 11 bases remained unmatched. The CDR3 DNA follows: TGTGCCAGTAGCAGGGCGGGACTAGCGATACTCAATGAGCAGTTCTTC. Amino acid sequence: CASSRAGLAILNEQFF.

This clonotype was observed a handful of times. The V call is TRBV9, the J call TRBJ2-1; TRBD2 agrees at 10 bases. CDR1 SGDLS and CDR2 YYNGEE come from the germline V gene. Germline trimming cut 0 bases from V and 9 bases from J; bases unmatched to any gene: 9. The CDR3 extends over 16 amino acids. The CDR3 DNA is TGTGCCAGCAGCGTAGCTACTAGCGGGAAAACGGGTGAGCAGTTCTTC. Encoded protein: CASSVATSGKTGEQFF.

This chain uses TRBV18 with TRBJ2-5; maybe TRBD2 (6 bases). Trimming took off 3 bases at V and 4 bases at J, with 15 bases between the two ends. The CDR3 is made up of 15 amino acids. Germline V gene sequence: CDR1 KGHSH, CDR2 LQKENI. CDR3: CASSPLGRRAETQYF. CDR3 DNA sequence: TGTGCCAGCTCACCTCTCGGGAGAAGGGCAGAGACCCAGTACTTC.